This T cell receptor beta chain was documented in a study of CD8 T cells in Susac syndrome. This clonotype was observed a few times. At one end, the junction sequence differs from germline, possibly due to a read error. The germline CDR1 and CDR2 sequences are MGHRA and YSYEKL. The CDR3 is 13 residues long. An input of 0.5 to 1 ug of RNA was subjected to reverse transcription using random hexamers. TCRdb independently ran MiXCR on the immunoSEQ multiplex PCR reads; one entry per CDR3 protein. Of under 550,000 distinct CDR3 sequences listed, around 83% were seen once; the top ten hold approximately 0.12%.

Specimen: CD8+ T cells from PBMCs. The chain joins TRBV4-1 to TRBJ1-1; D is uncertain. This TCR came from a human donor with multiple sclerosis. CDR3 sequence reads: CASSQDRVSEAFF. CDR3 nucleotides: TGCGCTAGCAGCCAAGATCGAGTCAGCGAAGCTTTCTTT.